One and the same sample provided the 8 T cell receptor beta chains below, sequenced in a study of memory CD4+ T cells and cytomegalovirus serostatus. The sort gate was single viable CD3+CD4+CD8-CD45RO+ cells for memory CD4+ T cells. Generated by immunoSEQ multiplex PCR, the TCRdb table keeps only in-frame clones and is missing some. This table has 50,000 to 60,000 clones, 82% appearing once. Material: memory CD4+ T cells from blood. These receptors all come from an adult in good health and CMV-seronegative.

The gene calls are TRBV4-1 and TRBJ1-2, with TRBD1 matching 9 bases. Germline V gives CDR1 MGHRA, CDR2 YSYEKL. The CDR3 is made up of 16 amino acids. V lost 1 base and J lost 2; bases outside the gene matches: 5. CDR3 loop: CASSQGGQGRNYGYTF. The CDR3 DNA reads as TGCGCCAGCAGCCAAGGGGGACAGGGTAGGAACTATGGCTACACCTTC.

The V call is TRBV10-3, the J call TRBJ1-1, with TRBD1 as a possible D gene (6 bases). Germline CDR1 reads ENHRY; CDR2 reads SYGVKD. Trimming pared 6 bases from V and 6 bases from J, leaving 11 bases between. The CDR3 spans 12 residues. The CDR3 is CAIRKEGAEAFF. CDR3 nucleotides: TGTGCCATCAGGAAAGAGGGGGCTGAAGCTTTCTTT.

This clone occurred once. CDR3 nucleotides: TGTGCCAGCAGTTTTTACTACGAGCAGTACTTC. This translates into CASSFYYEQYF. This rearrangement joins TRBV28 to TRBJ2-7; D is ambiguous. The CDR3 consists of 11 residues. Germline CDR1 is MDHEN and CDR2 is SYDVKM. The V gene lost 3 bases and the J gene lost 3 bases, with 3 bases spanning the gap.

This chain joins TRBV11-2 and TRBJ2-7; 9 bases match TRBD2. The CDR3 consists of 15 residues. V dropped 4 bases and J dropped 0; count of bases not matched to a gene: 4. CDR1 is SGHAT, CDR2 FQNNGV, per germline. DNA of the CDR3: TGTGCCAGCAGCTCCCAGCGGGGGGCCTCCTACGAGCAGTACTTC. This translates into CASSSQRGASYEQYF.

This chain uses TRBV5-1 with TRBJ1-1; D is perhaps TRBD1 (5 bases). Per the germline V gene, CDR1 is SGHRS and CDR2 is YFSETQ. Trimming cost V 2 bases and J 2 bases, with 13 bases left between them. CDR3 length: 15 amino acids. The CDR3 sequence: CASSFDGGVNTEAFF. As DNA, the CDR3 is TGCGCCAGCAGCTTCGATGGAGGGGTAAACACTGAAGCTTTCTTT.

V and J are TRBV28 and TRBJ1-5; tentatively, D is TRBD1 (5 bases). Germline V gene lookup returns CDR1 MDHEN and CDR2 SYDVKM. V lost 1 base and J 4 bases, leaving 8 bases between the germline ends. This CDR3 spans 14 amino acids. The CDR3 DNA sequence: TGTGCCAGCAGTTTATCGGGGGTTAATCAGCCCCAGCATTTT. Encoded protein: CASSLSGVNQPQHF.

The chain uses TRBV5-8 and TRBJ1-6; D not resolved. The germline gives CDR1 SGHTS, CDR2 YDEGEE. Between the trimmed V and J ends, which lost 0 bases and 8 bases, there was a span of 9 bases. CDR3 length: 14 residues. Here the CDR3 reads CASSLVADDSPLHF. The CDR3 region has the DNA TGTGCCAGCAGCTTGGTAGCGGACGATTCACCCCTCCACTTT.

J is TRBJ1-5 and V is TRBV5-5; D is undetermined. This CDR3 is built from 14 residues. Trimming cost V 4 bases and J 4 bases, with 12 bases left between them. Germline CDR1 reads SGHKS; CDR2 reads YYEKEE (reference sequence). The CDR3: CASSAAQKNQPQHF. CDR3 in DNA: TGTGCCAGCAGCGCCGCTCAGAAGAATCAGCCCCAGCATTTT. Combining the CDR3 with reference TRBV5-5 and TRBJ1-5 gives the whole variable domain DAGVTQSPTHLIKTRGQQVTLRCSPISGHKSVSWYQQVLGQGPQFIFQYYEKEERGRGNFPDRFSARQFPNYSSELNVNALLLGDSALYLCASSAAQKNQPQHFGDGTRLSIL.